A single sample gave rise to the 17 T cell receptor beta chains below, sequenced in a study of blood T cell repertoires in COVID-19. TCRdb's copy holds only in-frame clones and misses some; the assay was immunoSEQ multiplex PCR. Among approximately 25,000 clones, about 92% were seen once, and the ten largest hold approximately 30%. Material: peripheral blood. The receptors shown here come from a man aged 65 to 85 with active COVID-19.

This sequence joins TRBV19 and TRBJ2-3, with 7 nucleotides matching TRBD1. Germline V CDR1 and CDR2: LNHDA, SQIVND (reference sequence). V shed 4 bases, J shed 9 bases, and the junction held 7 bases outside the gene matches. The CDR3 spans 13 residues. The CDR3 DNA reads TGTGCCAGTAGTACCGGGACACAGGGGACGCAGTATTTT. Translating it yields CASSTGTQGTQYF.

The chain couples TRBV7-2 to TRBJ2-2; 10 bases line up with TRBD1. Germline V gene sequence: CDR1 SGHTA, CDR2 FQGNSA. The V gene end was trimmed by 4 bases and the J gene end by 1 base; junction bases not matched to a gene: 3. This CDR3 region has 16 residues. CDR3 nucleotides: TGTGCCAGCAGCTCCCGGGACAGGGGGAACACCGGGGAGCTGTTTTTT. This encodes CASSSRDRGNTGELFF.

This chain links TRBV5-4 with TRBJ2-3, with a weak D call TRBD1 (6 bases). This CDR3 has 16 residues. Per the germline V gene, CDR1 is SGHNT and CDR2 is YYREEE (reference sequence). Trimming took 2 bases from V and 2 from J, leaving 15 bases between them. The CDR3 spells CASSFKQGLITDTQYF. The CDR3 DNA is TGTGCCAGCAGCTTTAAACAGGGCCTAATCACAGATACGCAGTATTTT.

The chain links TRBV5-5 to TRBJ1-1, with 7 bases aligning to TRBD1. The length of the CDR3 is 17 residues. V dropped 1 base and J dropped 2; count of bases not matched to a gene: 11. Looked up from germline, CDR1 is SGHKS and CDR2 is YYEKEE (reference sequence). The CDR3: CASSLSVLGQVNTEAFF. Written as DNA, the CDR3 is TGTGCCAGCAGCTTGTCAGTTTTAGGACAGGTCAACACTGAAGCTTTCTTT.

This clone was seen a single time. This rearrangement joins TRBV6-6 to TRBJ2-1; 9 nucleotides match TRBD1. The CDR3 is 15 residues long. Per germline, CDR1 MNHNY and CDR2 SVGAGI (reference sequence). J was trimmed by 12 bases and V by 7 bases; bases with no gene match: 16. The CDR3 sequence is CASIPGTGTTGWQFF. The CDR3 DNA is TGTGCCAGCATACCCGGGACAGGGACCACAGGGTGGCAGTTCTTC.

This chain joins TRBV19 and TRBJ2-7, with TRBD2 matching 10 bases. The CDR3 length is 14 residues. Germline V gene sequence: CDR1 LNHDA, CDR2 SQIVND (reference sequence). V gave up 10 bases and J gave up 0 bases; unmatched junction bases: 6. CDR3 sequence: CATSLAGGSYEQYF. The CDR3 DNA sequence: TGTGCCACCTCCTTAGCGGGAGGCTCCTACGAGCAGTACTTC.

This clone was seen a single time. The rearrangement uses TRBV18 and TRBJ2-1, with a tentative D call TRBD2 (5 bases). V lost 6 bases, J lost 2 bases, and 14 bases lay in between. The germline V gene has CDR1 KGHSH and CDR2 LQKENI. The length of the CDR3 is 15 residues. The DNA of the CDR3 is TGTGCCAGCTCTCAGGCGGACTTGACCTACAATGAGCAGTTCTTC. This translates into CASSQADLTYNEQFF.

This chain links TRBV24-1 with TRBJ2-1, with TRBD1 as a possible D gene (5 bases). Germline V gene data show CDR1 as KGHDR and CDR2 as SFDVKD. V lost 0 bases to trimming and J lost 4 bases, with 27 bases between them. The CDR3 spans 21 residues. The CDR3 DNA reads as TGTGCCACCAGTGATTTGGTAAAGGCAGGCGAATTGGGGCTAATTTACAATGAGCAGTTCTTC. This translates into CATSDLVKAGELGLIYNEQFF.

The chain combines TRBV4-2 with TRBJ1-1, with 10 bases fitting TRBD1. The CDR3 contains 14 residues. The V and J ends lost 4 bases and 3 bases, in that order; junction bases with no gene match: 2. Per germline, CDR1 LGHNA and CDR2 YNFKEQ. CDR3 sequence: CASSLDRGHTEAFF. DNA for the CDR3: TGTGCCAGCAGCCTTGACAGGGGGCACACTGAAGCTTTCTTT.

CDR3 amino acids: CASSPGWGVLEQFF. As DNA, the CDR3 is TGTGCCAGCTCACCGGGCTGGGGCGTCCTTGAGCAGTTCTTC. The rearrangement links TRBV18 to TRBJ2-1; tentatively, D is TRBD1 (5 bases). The germline V and J ends were trimmed by 3 bases and 9 bases, with 15 bases remaining between them. Germline CDR1 is KGHSH and CDR2 is LQKENI. This CDR3 is built from 14 residues.

The CDR3, as DNA: TGTGCCAGCAGCCATAGCGGTGTGGGCTACGAGCAGTACTTC. Protein: CASSHSGVGYEQYF. The V call is TRBV3-1 (or the pseudogene TRBV3-2), the J call TRBJ2-7; D is possibly TRBD2 (6 bases). Per germline, CDR1 LGHDT and CDR2 YNNKEL (reference sequence). The CDR3 runs to 14 residues. The ends were cut back, 3 bases at V and 3 bases at J, with 12 bases in the middle.

The chain recombines TRBV15 with TRBJ1-6; D remains unclear. V lost 6 bases to trimming and J lost 0 bases, with 12 bases between them. The CDR3 consists of 16 residues. Germline values: CDR1 LNHNV, CDR2 YYDKDF (reference sequence). The CDR3, as DNA: TGTGCCACCAGGAGGACTTATAGCTCCTATAATTCACCCCTCCACTTT. Translated, it gives CATRRTYSSYNSPLHF.

The chain uses TRBV6-5 and TRBJ1-1; D unresolved. Germline CDR1 reads MNHEY; CDR2 reads SVGAGI. The CDR3 is 15 amino acids. Trimming cost V 0 bases and J 5 bases, with 13 bases left between them. The CDR3 protein is CASSYSVPGGTEAFF. The DNA for the CDR3 is TGTGCCAGCAGTTACTCGGTTCCAGGCGGGACTGAAGCTTTCTTT.

This chain joins TRBV30 and TRBJ2-7, with TRBD2 matching over 11 bases. This CDR3 is built from 17 residues. Germline loops: CDR1 GTSNPN, CDR2 SVGIG (reference sequence). J lost 2 bases, V lost 3 bases, and 12 bases had no gene match. DNA of the CDR3: TGTGCCTGGAGCCCAGCTCGAACTAGCGGGAGTCCCTACGAGCAGTACTTC. Its protein is CAWSPARTSGSPYEQYF.

This clone was recorded only once. V is TRBV27 and J is TRBJ1-5; a weak D match, TRBD1 (5 bases). Germline-derived CDR1 and CDR2 are MNHEY and SMNVEV (reference sequence). This CDR3 has 14 amino acids. Trimming shortened V by 7 bases and J by 5 bases, and 15 bases separated the two germline ends. CDR3: CASKIRGIDQPQHF. DNA for the CDR3: TGTGCCAGCAAGATTAGGGGTATCGATCAGCCCCAGCATTTT.

The rearrangement links TRBV11-1 to TRBJ2-2, with 8 bases that match TRBD2. This CDR3 comprises 16 residues. Germline V gives CDR1 SGHAT, CDR2 FQDESV (reference sequence). V trimming: 5 bases; J trimming: 0 bases; junction bases outside the gene matches: 5. The CDR3 loop reads CASSPFGGANTGELFF. The DNA for the CDR3 is TGTGCCAGCAGCCCTTTCGGGGGGGCGAACACCGGGGAGCTGTTTTTT.

The genes are TRBV7-2 and TRBJ2-7; 7 positions match TRBD2. Germline CDR1 is SGHTA and CDR2 is FQGNSA. The J segment lost 7 bases and the V segment lost 5 bases, leaving 14 bases of the junction unmatched. This CDR3 spans 15 amino acids. The CDR3 DNA reads TGTGCCAGCAGCCATCCCCTGGGGGGAGCGGGGGAGCAGTACTTC. This sequence encodes CASSHPLGGAGEQYF.